Following are 11 T cell receptor beta chains from one sample sequenced in a study of T cell changes during pregnancy in multiple sclerosis. The protocol was immunoSEQ multiplex PCR, while the TCRdb copy is restricted to in-frame clones and leaves out a portion. The data show about 36,000 clones, roughly 91% seen once. The sample here was CD4+ T cells from peripheral blood mononuclear cells, taken in the first trimester of pregnancy. The receptors stem from a female donor with multiple sclerosis, enrolled in a pregnancy study.

This clone occurred once. The chain employs TRBV27 and TRBJ1-2; D possibly corresponds to TRBD1 (6 bases). The CDR3 has 14 amino acids. CDR1 MNHEY and CDR2 SMNVEV come from the germline V gene (reference sequence). V lost 6 bases and J 7 bases, leaving 18 bases between the germline ends. The CDR3 reads CASRMDREFGGYTF. The CDR3 region has the DNA TGTGCCAGCAGAATGGACAGAGAATTCGGTGGCTACACCTTC.

The chain links TRBV9 to TRBJ2-1; 7 bases are shared with TRBD1. The CDR3 spans 13 residues. Germline CDR1 and CDR2: SGDLS and YYNGEE. Trimming at V came to 5 bases and at J to 7 bases, leaving 6 bases not matched to a gene. CDR3 nucleotide sequence: TGTGCCAGCAGTGTCGGGACAGCGAATGAGCAGTTCTTC. Translation: CASSVGTANEQFF.

The chain carries TRBV5-4 and TRBJ2-1, with D perhaps TRBD2 (5 bases). The germline V gene has CDR1 SGHNT and CDR2 YYREEE (reference sequence). The CDR3 has 14 residues. V gave up 2 bases and J gave up 5 bases, with 11 bases separating them. CDR3 DNA: TGTGCCAGCAGCTTTGGTGGGCGGGACAATGAGCAGTTCTTC. Translated, it gives CASSFGGRDNEQFF.

The chain recombines TRBV2 with TRBJ2-5, with a weak D call TRBD2 (5 bases). The CDR3 spans 11 residues. Per the germline V gene, CDR1 is SNHLY and CDR2 is FYNNEI. Deletions cut 6 bases from V and 9 bases from J, with 11 bases between. Here the CDR3 reads CASRITEAQYF. CDR3 sequence (DNA): TGTGCCAGCAGGATAACGGAGGCCCAGTACTTC.

The chain is built from TRBV6-5 and TRBJ1-1, with D possibly TRBD1 on 5 matching bases. Trimming stripped 5 bases from V and 4 bases from J, with 17 bases between. This CDR3 contains 15 residues. Germline loops: CDR1 MNHEY, CDR2 SVGAGI. The CDR3: CASSKTPQGGTEAFF. For the CDR3, the DNA is TGTGCCAGCAGTAAGACACCGCAGGGTGGCACTGAAGCTTTCTTT.

This chain links TRBV19 with TRBJ1-5, with D possibly matching TRBD1 (5 bases). Trimming stripped 5 bases from V and 5 bases from J, with 13 bases between. The germline CDR1 and CDR2 sequences are LNHDA and SQIVND (reference sequence). This CDR3 contains 14 residues. The CDR3 spells CASSVQGGDQPQHF. The CDR3 DNA follows: TGTGCCAGTAGTGTCCAGGGAGGTGATCAGCCCCAGCATTTT.

The chain combines TRBV18 with TRBJ1-1; 8 bases are a match to TRBD1. Germline CDR1 KGHSH, CDR2 LQKENI. CDR3 length: 15 amino acids. Losses at the gene ends were 4 bases for V and 3 bases for J; bases not matched to a gene: 7. CDR3 loop: CASSLKGTGDTEAFF. The CDR3 DNA sequence: TGTGCCAGCTCACTAAAAGGGACAGGAGACACTGAAGCTTTCTTT. Full variable domain (missing parts from reference TRBV18 and TRBJ1-1): NAGVMQNPRHLVRRRGQEARLRCSPMKGHSHVYWYRQLPEEGLKFMVYLQKENIIDESGMPKERFSAEFPKEGPSILRIQQVVRGDSAAYFCASSLKGTGDTEAFFGQGTRLTVV.

V usage is TRBV7-3 and J usage is TRBJ1-1, with unresolved D. Germline V gene lookup returns CDR1 SGHTA and CDR2 FQGTGA. The CDR3 extends over 14 amino acids. Trimming stripped 4 bases from V and 1 base from J, with 10 bases between. CDR3 sequence: CASSSRERNTEAFF. CDR3 sequence (DNA): TGTGCCAGCAGCTCCCGGGAGAGGAACACTGAAGCTTTCTTT.

The gene calls are TRBV30 and TRBJ1-2; D is ambiguous. The CDR3 totals 16 residues. V was shortened by 0 bases and J by 7 bases, with 21 bases between the two germline ends. Germline V gene lookup returns CDR1 GTSNPN and CDR2 SVGIG (reference sequence). The CDR3 loop reads CAWSVRGGYPPFGYTF. DNA for the CDR3: TGTGCCTGGAGTGTACGAGGCGGCTACCCACCCTTTGGCTACACCTTC.

The rearrangement joins TRBV9 to TRBJ2-3; D unclear. The ends were cut back, 0 bases at V and 0 bases at J, with 11 bases in the middle. Per germline, CDR1 SGDLS and CDR2 YYNGEE. This CDR3 is 16 amino acids long. The CDR3 coding sequence is TGTGCCAGCAGCGTAGGGAGTTCCATTAGCACAGATACGCAGTATTTT. Its protein product is CASSVGSSISTDTQYF.

Only a few counts were recorded for this clone. The chain is built from TRBV18 and TRBJ1-1; 9 bases are a match to TRBD1. This CDR3 has 15 residues. Unmatched junction bases numbered 5, after V lost 4 bases and J lost 2 bases. Looked up from germline, CDR1 is KGHSH and CDR2 is LQKENI. CDR3 sequence reads: CASSLYRGQNTEAFF. As DNA, the CDR3 is TGTGCCAGCTCACTATACAGGGGGCAAAACACTGAAGCTTTCTTT.